The present entry profiles one T cell receptor (beta chain) with its context. Its target antigen remains unknown. No per-base quality is available; no much larger clone lies one base away. This specimen belongs to a study of cytomegalovirus exposure and HLA in healthy donors (dated by TCRdb to about 2017). Broadly, across the study: An earlier analysis of some 550 of the donors reported more than 250 Gb of sequence data and some 120 million unique TCR beta sequences from approximately 180 million T cells. All discovery cohort repertoires had been generated using a single sequencing platform. A separate validation cohort of roughly 130 different subjects was used in addition to the approximately 670-subject first cohort. Using immunosequencing, the study profiled T cell repertoires from fewer than 850 subjects and related those repertoires to cytomegalovirus serostatus. Approximately 300 gigabases of sequencing data and about 92 million unique TCR sequences made up an early release that covered 500 to 650 HLA-typed donors. HLA typing covered class I and class II loci at four-digit resolution. Roughly five DR-DQ haplotypes were handled as single units for association and clustering because linkage in the cohort was strong. Donor age, sex, ethnicity and CMV serostatus were compiled together with the repertoire data. Of the roughly 400 genotyped donors, around 81% fell in the genetic ancestry cluster associated with self-reported Caucasian donors. The later analysis used no new phenotypic data to find candidate immune exposures, relying instead on TCR beta sequences and their occurrence across donors. The aim of the study was to test whether cataloging public T cell receptors could identify signatures of past pathogen exposure. Among about 390 genotyped donors of the cohort, an average of around 240,000 unique TCR beta nucleotide sequences were sequenced per donor, about a sixth of them non-productive. Typing coverage varied by locus: roughly 629-640 donors for A, B, C, DRB1 and DQB1; approximately 500 for DQA1; around 570 for DPA1; some 470 for DPB1. A later analysis re-examined previously published TCR beta repertoires from more than 600 donors and added high-resolution HLA genotyping to investigate patterns of TCR occurrence. High-throughput TCR immunosequencing, statistical association of individual TCRs with disease status, and machine learning were combined to predict cytomegalovirus infection status. A later genetic analysis used genome-wide SNP genotypes for about three fifths of the roughly 700 donors, treating that subset as a discovery cohort. An earlier analysis of 587 of the donors used high-throughput TCR beta sequencing to judge whether each TCR beta V gene segment behaved as functional or pseudogenic. Results and caveats for the whole study, not just this receptor: In a later analysis, HLA-associated TCR beta chains showed more clonal expansion and lower generation probabilities than non-associated chains that were equally common. Across donors, most TCR sequences were observed very rarely, whereas some public TCRs were present in many individuals. Because HLA typing was missing for some donors at each locus, association tests included only the typed subset. The cohort was sequenced for TCR beta chains only, and without alpha or paired-chain data the features that could be detected were limited. An earlier analysis of approximately 590 of the donors showed that most TCR beta V segments appeared in productive rearrangements either about 87% or about 30% of the time, which broadly matched IMGT annotations. The study gave a list of under 200 TCR beta chains associated with cytomegalovirus. The classifier was reported to diagnose cytomegalovirus status with high specificity and sensitivity in both the original cohort and the validation cohort. In a later analysis, the rate of TCR association differed among HLA loci, with DRB1 alleles having the most associated TCRs and HLA-C alleles having the fewest. Compared with the 666-donor mean, donors in an Asian-associated ancestry cluster had fewer N-insertions in productive TCRs, according to a later genetic analysis. A cluster of highly shared sequence variants was judged likely to be a technical artifact of the sequencing pipeline. In a later analysis, several top co-occurrence clusters were reported to appear linked to parvovirus B19, influenza, CMV and Epstein-Barr virus. A further reported finding was that TCR beta sequences accurately predicted the HLA-A and HLA-B alleles for most subjects in the first cohort. The authors suggested that the approach could potentially be generalized to other disease states and immunological phenotypes. In vitro tests confirmed that a few of the cytomegalovirus-associated TCR beta chains recognize cytomegalovirus antigens. Linkage disequilibrium might explain the correlated functional status among segregating V segments, but an unknown experimental factor could not be ruled out. When HLA alleles, especially DR and DQ, strongly co-occurred, attributing TCR associations to individual alleles was difficult. V-gene and J-gene trimming of TCR beta chains was associated with a missense DCLRE1C variant in a later genetic analysis, and the association was replicated in an independent cohort. In a later analysis, most CMV-associated TCR beta chains were found to appear HLA-restricted, with HLA associations seemingly driven largely by CMV exposure. A later analysis associated 16,951 TCR beta sequences with specific HLA alleles at a false discovery rate of 0.05. The only immune exposure information available for the cohort was CMV serostatus. Roughly uniform sequencing depth across donors was assumed in presence/absence analyses, although this assumption may not hold. Because the 87-base-pair reads could not distinguish some IMGT-functional V segments, including TRBV6-2 and TRBV6-3, those segments were excluded. Because counts were too low, about 18 rarely observed V segments, including chromosome 9 orphons, were left out of the earlier analysis of roughly 600 of the donors.

The cohort consisted of some 730 healthy bone marrow donors. All cohort members were sampled while nominally healthy, although unrecorded immune exposures were likely present. The donor was CMV seropositive and was included in the group of some 290 seropositive cohort members. Each donor provided a peripheral blood sample, and peripheral blood mononuclear cells were used for TCR beta sequencing. The Qiagen DNeasy Blood Extraction Kit was used to extract genomic DNA from the blood cell samples. Including cysteine and phenylalanine, the CDR3 has 15 amino acids. The DNA shown is the 45-base CDR3, in frame from base 1. From the germline V gene, CDR1 is SGHDN and CDR2 is FVKESK. For this chain, trimming is 5 bases at the V end and 4 bases at the J end, and the number of junction bases without a gene match is 4. Receptor amplification or capture employed the immunoSEQ multiplex PCR assay. For the multiplex PCR, a mixture combining 60 forward primers for TCR Vbeta segments and 13 reverse primers for TCR Jbeta segments was used. A multiplex PCR assay on genomic DNA amplified the CDR3 region of rearranged TCR beta genes. The amplified TCR beta libraries were sequenced on the Illumina HiSeq System as 87-base-pair reads. As for the original processing: In a later analysis, tens of millions of unique TCR beta chains were counted across the 650 to 750 repertoires, and roughly 11 million of these chains were shared by at least two donors. Raw reads were error-corrected and collapsed into unique sequences by a nearest-neighbor algorithm in which closely related sequences were merged to remove PCR and sequencing errors. CDR3 sequences were aligned to IMGT reference sequences to assign V, D and J gene segments. For a sequence to be retained, a match of at least six nucleotides was required to both a V gene segment and a J gene segment. A rearrangement was called productive if the CDR3 had no stop codons and remained in frame with V and J, and every other rearrangement was called non-productive. Following IMGT convention, CDR3 was defined as the stretch from the second conserved V-encoded cysteine up to the conserved J-encoded phenylalanine. The earlier analysis of some 540 of the donors excluded any sequence lacking an unambiguous match to a single V gene segment. An earlier analysis of 587 of the donors called V segments functional above 56.7% productive rearrangements and segregating when the between-donor standard deviation exceeded 5%. A statistical classification framework was built to diagnose cytomegalovirus status from the catalog of TCR beta chain sequences. V and J gene assignment, in a later analysis, came from comparing TCR nucleotide sequences with IMGT/GENE-DB human TR gene sequences. In a later analysis, CDR3 sequences and most-parsimonious VDJ recombination scenarios were assigned using the TCRdist pipeline. In a later analysis, every TCR beta chain was defined by the combination of its CDR3 amino acid sequence and its V-gene family, and reads without a unique V-gene family were dropped. As a way to deal with suspected cross-contamination and a sequencing artifact, a later analysis dropped 640 or so nucleotide sequences that were highly shared and had low generation probability. For each public chain, a later analysis derived a clonal expansion index from normalized ranks of inferred template counts within each repertoire. A later analysis computed generation probabilities with a VDJ recombination model fitted to out-of-frame rearrangements, and checked the results against IGoR. In a later analysis, hypergeometric tests were used to score TCR-TCR, TCR-HLA and TCR-CMV co-occurrence, with a repertoire-size bias correction applied to TCR pairs. False discovery rates were estimated in a later analysis by permuting HLA or CMV assignments 20 times. In a later analysis, co-occurring TCRs were grouped using DBSCAN, and TCRdist sequence similarity was added for clustering within HLA-allele-positive subsets. Co-occurrence clustering excluded repertoires with fewer than 30,000 or more than 120,000 public chains, plus five with anomalous nucleotide sharing. Entries here come from immuneACCESS through TCRdb and include only in-frame sequences with V and J called. Some clones fail to appear in such tables; in the studies checked, an unresolved V gene covers under half of the shortfall, and the cause of the remainder is unknown. That table is the source of V, J and clone size, and D and trimming were worked out from the DNA. In this sample the table shows approximately 100,000 clones, about 80% of which occur a single time. The top ten hold around 7.7% of the sample.

This TCR derives from a woman aged 50 to 65 in good health and CMV-seropositive. In this chain, TRBV14 is recombined with TRBJ2-1; 11 bases in between match TRBD2. The sequenced sample was PBMCs. The CDR3 region: CASSATSGGYNEQFF. The bases read TGTGCCAGCAGCGCCACTAGCGGGGGTTACAATGAGCAGTTCTTC. With all but the CDR3 taken from the reference TRBV14 and TRBJ2-1 genes, the full variable domain is: EAGVTQFPSHSVIEKGQTVTLRCDPISGHDNLYWYRRVMGKEIKFLLHFVKESKQDESGMPNNRFLAERTGGTYSTLKVQPAELEDSGVYFCASSATSGGYNEQFFGPGTRLTVL.